This T cell receptor beta chain originates from a study of T-cell reconstitution after alpha-beta-depleted transplantation in children. With respect to this clonotype: Its antigen remains unidentified.

Study observations and caveats: There were reportedly several hundred expanded graft clones from which alpha-beta T cells came about two months after transplant. A year had passed since transplant, and T-cell counts and diversity by then came mostly from newly produced T cells.

Construction of the TCRbeta library involved unique molecular identifiers. TCRdb re-analysed the PCR reads in MiXCR, keeping a single row per CDR3 protein. The sample shows about 510,000 distinct CDR3 sequences, 11% of them seen only once. The input for sequencing was PBMCs, mostly from graft donor cells, taken 180 days after TCRalphabeta/CD19-depleted stem cell transplant. This clonotype originated in a female patient under 10 years old who had a stem cell transplant for aplastic anemia, so the T cells may come from the graft donor.

The DNA for the CDR3 is TGTGCCACCTCAGTCAGGGTCCGGCAAGAGACCCAGTACTTC. It encodes CATSVRVRQETQYF. The J gene is TRBJ2-5, the V gene TRBV15, with a possible D match to TRBD1 (5 bases). The ends were cut back, 8 bases at V and 2 bases at J, with 15 bases in the middle. The CDR3 is 14 residues long. CDR1 is LNHNV and CDR2 is YYDKDF in the germline V gene (reference sequence).